This T cell receptor beta chain came from a study of CD8 T cells in Susac syndrome. Study findings and constraints: Total CD8+ and CD8+ TEMRA repertoires contained around 15 and five Susac-specific public clones, respectively.

After extraction with the RNeasy kit, roughly 0.5 to 1 ug of the RNA was reverse transcribed using random hexamers. TCRdb recomputed calls from the immunoSEQ multiplex PCR reads with MiXCR, one row per CDR3 protein. The profile shows 80,000 to 95,000 distinct CDR3 sequences, approximately 93% of them singletons. To note about this clonotype: The antigen remains undetermined.

The ends were cut back, 0 bases at V and 5 bases at J, with 15 bases in the middle. Germline CDR1 reads SGHRS; CDR2 reads YFSETQ. The CDR3 consists of 15 residues. CD8+ and CD4+ T cells taken from blood had their TCR beta sequenced. The TEMRA cells underwent FACS enrichment, while the CD8+ and CD4+ T cells underwent negative isolation. This clonotype originated in a human donor with Susac syndrome. V gene TRBV5-1 combines with J gene TRBJ2-7; D may correspond to TRBD1 or TRBD2 (5 bases each). The specimen was CD8+ T cells from PBMCs. The CDR3 nucleotides are TGCGCCAGCAGCTTGGAGCCAGGGAGTATTGACGAGCAGTACTTC. The encoded protein is CASSLEPGSIDEQYF.